The T cell receptor (beta chain) under discussion was sequenced for a study of shared clonotypes between healthy human individuals (dated by TCRdb to about 2020). Regarding the study in general: A couple of women and three men aged 18 to 49 years were included in the cohort. For each donor, three plates each were used for CD4 naive and CD4 memory, two plates were used for CD8 naive, and one plate was used for CD8 memory. To estimate repertoire size and how much clonotype sharing occurs between individuals, the study deeply sequenced the blood TCR repertoires of a handful of healthy adults. Between about 0.8 and 9 billion PBMCs per donor were obtained by leukapheresis. To increase sequencing depth and limit assay-specific biases, TCR repertoire library preparation and sequencing were carried out by different laboratories using diverse techniques. Results the study describes overall, beyond this receptor: Based on pairwise subsampling, the degree of clonotype sharing among donors was expected to be affected by sequencing depth. Even with the large sequencing depth, rarefaction of the sorted-subset datasets indicated that sequencing was incomplete. Sampling was limited to blood, and TCR repertoires in tissue likely differ from TCR repertoires in blood. Because the study included a small number of donors, the genetic and exposure-history diversity represented was limited. Estimated clonotype richness was generally larger for naive than for memory subsets. Clonotypes shared by all four sorted-subset donors showed higher generation probabilities than non-shared clonotypes. Sharing across four donors was observed for approximately 5% of naive CD4, over 3% of naive CD8, over 2% of memory CD4, and around 0.42% of memory CD8 clonotypes.

TCR CDR3 regions were amplified from genomic DNA by multiplex PCR using the deep immunoSEQ assay. Extracted genomic DNA from each cell subset was spread evenly across all wells of several immunoSEQ 96-well plates, with each plate serving as a replicate. For sorted subsets, about 0.2 ug genomic DNA, equal to tens of thousands of T cell genomes, was loaded into each replicate PCR. The purified libraries were quantified using a Qubit 3.0 fluorometer, sized with a Bioanalyzer 2100, and then quantified again using the KAPA Library Quantification kit. Every immunoSEQ 96-well plate was sequenced on a dedicated single-read 150-cycle Illumina NextSeq 550 flow cell. Turning to the authors' computational methods: Because only junctional sequences without quality scores were contained in the immunoSEQ output, filtering matching that applied to full-length reads could not be performed. Sequences were annotated with PyIR, a Python wrapper for IgBLAST v1.9, and V/J genes and CDR3 were assigned using IMGT germline references. Any read was removed if the V/J assignment was weak (E-value above 1e-6), the CDR3 was missing, or the read contained stop codons, out-of-frame junctions, or ambiguous translated residues. V3J clonotypes were defined as sequences sharing an identical inferred V gene, J gene, and CDR3 amino acid sequence. The percentage overlap between two repertoires was calculated by dividing the number of shared unique clonotypes by the size of the smaller repertoire. RTK rarefaction, the Chao1 estimator, and Recon v2.1 estimates of unobserved clonotypes were used to assess repertoire richness. For all TCRbeta clonotypes obtained by the gDNA method from a handful of donors, generation probabilities were computed with OLGA. TCRdb holds this immuneACCESS table with in-frame rearrangements only. Some clones are missing; in checked studies, unresolved V genes explain under half, and the rest has no known cause. D and trimming come from the DNA, and the V and J calls and clone size come from that table. The sample table records about 1.1 million clones; approximately 80% of these occur just once. The ten largest clones add up to 0.89% of the sample.

Donors were healthy HIV-negative adults with no recently reported acute infections or vaccinations. All donors were Caucasian adults living in Nashville, Tennessee, USA. CD4+ T cells were enriched through magnetic negative selection, after which naive cells were positively selected on CD45RA and the remaining negative fraction served as the memory subset. Blood was obtained by leukapheresis, after which PBMCs were separated by Ficoll-Histopaque density gradient centrifugation and cryopreserved in liquid nitrogen vapor phase. Analytical flow cytometry was used to check the purity and quantity of each magnetically sorted T cell population. From each sorted fraction, genomic DNA was isolated and quantified by UV absorbance on a Nanodrop 2000c. The CDR3 sequence holds 19 residues, the cysteine and phenylalanine included. The sequence is cut down to CDR3 DNA, 57 bases in frame from base 1. Notes on this clone: Its antigen is unknown. No much larger clone exists at a distance of one base, and base qualities are not known.

The chain links TRBV12-1 with TRBJ1-5; TRBD1 was called by the table and not checked on the DNA. TRBV12-1 is reported as a pseudogene. The TCR was taken from a man aged 18 to 30 in good health. Some clones in this sample may be carry-over from other donors' samples. Sample: memory CD4+ T cells from PBMCs. Sample cell subset or site, as interpreted from the label and publication: CD45RA-negative fraction. CDR3 loop: CASSWGPSTGDISNQPQHF. The DNA sequence is as follows: TGTGCCAGCAGCTGGGGACCCTCAACTGGGGACATTAGCAATCAGCCCCAGCATTTT.